The 3 T cell receptor beta chains below were found in one sample sequenced in a study of blood T cells in healthy people across ages. Primers used in a second PCR of about 6 to 11 cycles were a sample-barcoded 5' primer and a J-beta primer mix. TCRdb used MiXCR to reprocess the 5' RACE reads, holding one entry per CDR3 protein. The sample lists about 650,000 distinct CDR3 sequences; about 50% were seen once. Sequencing was carried out using blood. These receptors all stem from a woman older than 75 in good health.

This clonotype has ten or more counts. The chain has TRBV12-3 or TRBV12-4 and TRBJ2-7; TRBD2 agrees at 7 bases. V dropped 3 bases and J dropped 2; count of bases not matched to a gene: 1. The CDR3 is made up of 13 amino acids. The DNA of the CDR3 is TGTGCCAGCAGTTTGAGCGGGGCCTACGAGCAGTACTTC. It is translated as CASSLSGAYEQYF.

This clonotype has more than one count but fewer than ten. This sequence joins TRBV10-3 and TRBJ2-7; D gene unclear. The V end was cut by 0 bases, the J end by 5 bases, with 11 bases between. The CDR3 totals 14 residues. The germline CDR1 and CDR2 sequences are ENHRY and SYGVKD. CDR3 sequence reads: CAISESIQSHEQYF. CDR3 sequence (DNA): TGTGCCATCAGTGAGTCGATACAGTCTCACGAGCAGTACTTC.

A few counts support this clonotype. The chain has TRBV6-6 and TRBJ2-2; 9 bases are a match to TRBD2. The germline CDR1 and CDR2 sequences are MNHNY and SVGAGI (reference sequence). The CDR3 consists of 15 residues. V shed 1 base, J shed 6 bases, and the junction held 3 bases outside the gene matches. The CDR3 loop reads CASSYFQRGAGELFF. The CDR3 nucleotides are TGTGCCAGCAGTTACTTCCAGCGGGGGGCCGGGGAGCTGTTTTTT.